This TCR beta chain was found in a study of cytomegalovirus exposure and HLA in healthy donors. The wider study: Both the 100 to 150 validation repertoires and the 600 to 750 first-cohort repertoires used the same platform, as reported by a later analysis. Study results and limitations: According to a subsequent analysis, TCR clusters from the first cohort were inclined to appear together in the 110 or so validation repertoires. The study put 150 to 200 TCR beta chains on its list as cytomegalovirus-associated.

TCRdb's table, derived via immunoSEQ multiplex PCR, lists solely in-frame clones and lacks some. The sample lists about 92,000 clones, roughly 92% occurring once. A note on this clone: Its specificity is not known.

The material sequenced was PBMCs. This clonotype was sampled from a woman aged 30 to 39 in good health and CMV-seropositive.

The DNA of the CDR3 is TGTGCCAGCAGTCCATTGACAGGGGGGGATGAAGCTTTCTTT. Its translation: CASSPLTGGDEAFF. The J gene is TRBJ1-1, the V gene TRBV6-5; 9 nucleotides agree with TRBD1. Germline CDR1 is MNHEY and CDR2 is SVGAGI. J lost 7 bases, V lost 5 bases, and 8 bases had no gene match. The length of the CDR3 is 14 residues.